Shown below are 24 T cell receptor beta chains from a single sample sequenced in a study of post-analysis software for immune sequencing data. Researchers reported that TCR beta cDNA libraries carried unique molecular identifiers. A single record per CDR3 protein comes from TCRdb applying MiXCR to the PCR reads. Among 700,000 to 900,000 distinct CDR3 sequences listed, about 43% were seen once. Overall study results and limits: Compared with controls, patients had more of about 5 TRBV segments, including TRBV5-6, TRBV5-1 and TRBV20-1.

No antigen has been identified for these receptors. Sequenced: blood. Receptors were obtained from a girl aged 10 to 17 with multiple sclerosis.

This clonotype was detected a few times. J is TRBJ2-1 and V is TRBV7-6; 12 bases are a match to TRBD2. The CDR3 has 15 amino acids. The junction had 5 bases not matched to a gene; V was cut back by 1 base and J by 10 bases. The germline V gene has CDR1 SGHVS and CDR2 FNYEAQ. CDR3 sequence (DNA): TGTGCCAGCAGCTTAGAGACTAGCGGGAGTGACGAGCAGTTCTTC. Its translation: CASSLETSGSDEQFF.

The chain has TRBV5-5 and TRBJ2-5; 7 bases fit TRBD2. Germline loops: CDR1 SGHKS, CDR2 YYEKEE (reference sequence). This CDR3 is 16 amino acids long. Trimming at V came to 0 bases and at J to 11 bases, leaving 16 bases not matched to a gene. CDR3 region: CASSLGHGGSRNEQYF. CDR3 coding DNA: TGTGCCAGCAGCTTGGGCCACGGCGGGAGCCGCAATGAGCAGTACTTC.

The V call is TRBV19, the J call TRBJ2-1; D gene unclear. CDR3 length: 14 residues. V was pared by 1 base and J by 5 bases, with 9 bases between. Germline loops: CDR1 LNHDA, CDR2 SQIVND (reference sequence). This CDR3 is CASSIVSWNNEQFF. In DNA, the CDR3 is TGTGCCAGTAGTATAGTAAGCTGGAACAATGAGCAGTTCTTC.

V usage is TRBV24-1 and J usage is TRBJ2-3, with 9 bases aligning to TRBD2. Germline CDR1 and CDR2: KGHDR and SFDVKD. With 3 bases clipped from V and 3 bases from J, the junction kept 3 bases outside the gene matches. CDR3 length: 15 residues. The CDR3, as DNA: TGTGCCACCAGTGATCGGGGACTAGCTACAGATACGCAGTATTTT. Residues: CATSDRGLATDTQYF.

This clonotype was recorded at least ten times. The chain carries TRBV6-4 and TRBJ1-2, with D tentatively TRBD1 (5 bases). The germline V gene encodes CDR1 MRHNA and CDR2 SNTAGT. The CDR3 length is 15 residues. Trimming shortened V by 4 bases and J by 3 bases, and 15 bases separated the two germline ends. The CDR3 DNA sequence: TGTGCCAGCAGTGTGGTGTACGGGGGGGACTATGGCTACACCTTC. As protein: CASSVVYGGDYGYTF.

This chain connects TRBV5-1 to TRBJ2-2, with unresolved D. V was cut by 0 bases and J by 6 bases, with 9 bases left in between. The CDR3 has 14 amino acids. The germline gives CDR1 SGHRS, CDR2 YFSETQ. CDR3 residues: CASSLGVDAGELFF. The CDR3 region has the DNA TGCGCCAGCAGCTTGGGTGTTGACGCCGGGGAGCTGTTTTTT.

The chain couples TRBV7-9 to TRBJ2-5, with D unclear. The tail of the sequence fits TRBJ2-7 better, so the J call may be wrong. The CDR3 is made up of 12 amino acids. In germline, CDR1 is SEHNR, CDR2 FQNEAQ (reference sequence). The CDR3 loop reads CASTLGLDEQYF. The DNA of the CDR3 is TGTGCCAGCACCCTAGGTCTAGACGAGCAGTACTTC.

The rearrangement links TRBV12-3 or TRBV12-4 to TRBJ2-4, with 9 bases that match TRBD1. The J call may be incorrect, as the DNA end agrees better with TRBJ2-7. This CDR3 spans 14 amino acids. CDR3 bases: TGTGCCAGCAGTCCCCGGACAGGGGCGGGCGAGCAGTACTTC. Amino acid sequence: CASSPRTGAGEQYF.

The chain uses TRBV20-1 and TRBJ1-2; D is perhaps TRBD1 (5 bases). The CDR3 runs 16 residues. Between the trimmed V and J ends, which lost 1 base and 2 bases, there was a span of 17 bases. Looked up from germline, CDR1 is DFQATT and CDR2 is SNEGSKA (reference sequence). For the CDR3, the DNA is TGCAGTGCTAGAGGGGACGGAGCAGCCGACAACTATGGCTACACCTTC. Translated, it gives CSARGDGAADNYGYTF.

Worth noting for this clonotype: A much larger clone differs by one base, so this may be a read error. This sequence joins TRBV29-1 and TRBJ2-1, with a tentative D call TRBD2 (6 bases). Germline lookup yields CDR1 SQVTM and CDR2 ANQGSEA. The CDR3 is 14 residues long. Written as DNA, the CDR3 is TGCAGCGCCGGAGGCGGGACGGAAGACAATGGGCAGTTCTTC. Amino acid sequence: CSAGGGTEDNGQFF.

The table lists this clonotype with a count of one. The chain recombines TRBV28 with TRBJ2-3, with a possible D match to TRBD1 (6 bases). Germline V lookup: CDR1 MDHEN, CDR2 SYDVKM. Trimming stripped 6 bases from V and 1 base from J, with 14 bases between. This CDR3 has 15 residues. The CDR3 loop reads CASSRNRAGTDTQYF. CDR3 nucleotide sequence: TGTGCCAGCAGCCGTAACAGGGCTGGCACAGATACGCAGTATTTT.

This clonotype was counted only a few times. As DNA, the CDR3 is TGTGCCAGCAGCCGGGTGGGAGCTAACACTGAAGCTTTCTTT. This gives the protein CASSRVGANTEAFF. This sequence joins TRBV6-5 and TRBJ1-1; D not resolved. Trimming took off 6 bases at V and 2 bases at J, with 13 bases between the two ends. From germline, CDR1 is MNHEY and CDR2 SVGAGI. The CDR3 is 14 residues long.

V usage is TRBV21-1 and J usage is TRBJ2-5; the D call TRBD1 from the table was never checked on the DNA. TRBV21-1 is reported as a pseudogene. CDR3 length equals 15 residues. The DNA for the CDR3 is TGTGCCAGCAGCAAAGTACGGGAACCCAGGAAGACCCAGTACTTC. Translated, it gives CASSKVREPRKTQYF.

The rearrangement joins TRBV5-1 to TRBJ2-7; D ambiguous. V shed 4 bases and J shed 3 bases, with 11 bases lying between them. Germline values: CDR1 SGHRS, CDR2 YFSETQ. This CDR3 comprises 13 residues. The CDR3 DNA reads as TGCGCCAGCAGCACCCAGACTGGCTACGAGCAGTACTTC. Protein sequence: CASSTQTGYEQYF.

The chain carries TRBV15 and TRBJ2-5; 9 nucleotides line up with TRBD2. CDR3 size: 15 residues. V shed 3 bases and J 4 bases; nucleotides not matched to a gene: 6. The germline V gene encodes CDR1 LNHNV and CDR2 YYDKDF (reference sequence). Here the CDR3 reads CATSSPIAGAETQYF. The CDR3 DNA reads TGTGCCACCAGCAGTCCTATAGCGGGGGCAGAGACCCAGTACTTC.

The chain employs TRBV28 and TRBJ2-5; the D is unclear. Trimming pared 2 bases from V and 11 bases from J, leaving 18 bases between. CDR3 length: 14 amino acids. CDR1 is MDHEN and CDR2 is SYDVKM in the germline V gene. CDR3 amino acids: CASSLISSVSRQYF. CDR3 sequence (DNA): TGTGCCAGCAGTTTAATCTCTTCCGTCTCGCGTCAGTACTTC. Together with reference TRBV28 and TRBJ2-5, the CDR3 gives the full variable domain: DVKVTQSSRYLVKRTGEKVFLECVQDMDHENMFWYRQDPGLGLRLIYFSYDVKMKEKGDIPEGYSVSREKKERFSLILESASTNQTSMYLCASSLISSVSRQYFGPGTRLLVL.

The CDR3 spells CSAIQTSTDTQYF. CDR3 DNA: TGCAGTGCTATTCAGACGAGCACAGATACGCAGTATTTT. The chain is built from TRBV20-1 and TRBJ2-3; D remains ambiguous. Between the trimmed V and J ends, which lost 4 bases and 0 bases, there was a span of 8 bases. CDR3 length: 13 residues. Germline V CDR1 and CDR2: DFQATT, SNEGSKA (reference sequence).

The chain joins TRBV10-3 to TRBJ2-3, with D perhaps TRBD1 (5 bases). The ends were cut back, 1 base at V and 11 bases at J, with 13 bases in the middle. The CDR3 totals 13 residues. Germline CDR1 and CDR2: ENHRY and SYGVKD. The CDR3 DNA sequence: TGTGCCATCAGTGAGTTGGTGGGGCCTGAGCAGTATTTT. It is translated as CAISELVGPEQYF.

The rearrangement uses TRBV6-5 and TRBJ1-2, with 8 positions matching TRBD1. Unmatched junction bases numbered 7, after V lost 8 bases and J lost 2 bases. The CDR3 loop spans 14 amino acids. CDR1 and CDR2 from the germline V gene are MNHEY and SVGAGI. The CDR3, as DNA: TGTGCCAGCGCCCAGGGGGCGGTGAACTATGGCTACACCTTC. It yields the protein CASAQGAVNYGYTF.

This clonotype was detected ten times or more. This chain links TRBV7-9 with TRBJ2-7; 9 bases map to TRBD1. This CDR3 comprises 13 residues. V shed 6 bases and J 1 base; nucleotides not matched to a gene: 1. Germline CDR1 is SEHNR and CDR2 is FQNEAQ (reference sequence). DNA for the CDR3: TGTGCCAGCAGGACAGGGGGGTCCTACGAGCAGTACTTC. It translates to CASRTGGSYEQYF.

This clonotype was found once. The gene calls are TRBV7-2 and TRBJ2-3, with TRBD2 matching over 11 bases. V dropped 2 bases and J dropped 1; count of bases not matched to a gene: 14. The CDR3 extends over 20 amino acids. Germline V gene lookup returns CDR1 SGHTA and CDR2 FQGNSA. CDR3 nucleotide sequence: TGTGCCAGCAGCTTACGCCGCCTAGCCAGGACTAGCGGGCGCACAGATACGCAGTATTTT. Its translation: CASSLRRLARTSGRTDTQYF.

This clonotype has more than one count but fewer than ten. As DNA, the CDR3 is TGTGCCGCCGGAGGGCAGACGAACACTGAAGCTTTCTTT. It translates to CAAGGQTNTEAFF. This rearrangement joins TRBV25-1 to TRBJ1-1; D is undetermined. In germline, CDR1 is MGHDK, CDR2 SYGVNS. CDR3 size: 13 residues. V dropped 11 bases and J dropped 1 base, with 14 bases sitting between them.

This clonotype was counted between two and nine times. The chain employs TRBV29-1 and TRBJ2-7, with D possibly matching TRBD1 (6 bases). From germline, CDR1 is SQVTM and CDR2 ANQGSEA. V was pared by 7 bases and J by 0 bases, with 13 bases between. This CDR3 is built from 13 residues. The CDR3 loop reads CSAGQSASYEQYF. In DNA, the CDR3 is TGCAGCGCGGGACAATCGGCCTCCTACGAGCAGTACTTC.

The genes are TRBV7-8 and TRBJ1-4; D is ambiguous. V shed 3 bases and J shed 2 bases, with 7 bases lying between them. CDR1 is SGHVS and CDR2 is FQNEAQ in the germline V gene. The CDR3 runs 14 residues. CDR3 region: CASSLRWTNEKLFF. The CDR3 DNA is TGTGCCAGCAGCTTGAGGTGGACTAATGAAAAACTGTTTTTT.